This T cell receptor beta chain emerged from a study of shared clonotypes between healthy human individuals. The overall study: The donor group consisted of two women and a few men, aged 18 to 49.

Overall study findings and caveats: The study generally estimated greater richness for naive than memory subsets.

After removal of 6 bases from V and 0 bases from J, the junction contained 6 bases not matched to a gene. CDR1 is KGHSH, CDR2 LQKENI, per germline. This CDR3 has 15 amino acids. Assay used: immunoSEQ multiplex PCR; TCRdb lists only in-frame clones, some missing. The sample comprises over 1.4 million clones, roughly 96% of which are singletons, and roughly 1.2% rests with the top ten. As for this clone: No antigen is known for it.

The healthy adult donors were HIV-negative and reported no recent acute infections or vaccinations. This rearrangement joins TRBV18 to TRBJ2-3; TRBD1 agrees at 7 bases. The source is a man aged 25 to 40 in good health. The specimen sequenced was naive CD4+ T cells sorted from blood. The subset is: CD45RA+ positively selected. The CDR3: CASSRRDRSTDTQYF. DNA for the CDR3: TGTGCCAGCTCTCGCCGGGACAGAAGCACAGATACGCAGTATTTT.